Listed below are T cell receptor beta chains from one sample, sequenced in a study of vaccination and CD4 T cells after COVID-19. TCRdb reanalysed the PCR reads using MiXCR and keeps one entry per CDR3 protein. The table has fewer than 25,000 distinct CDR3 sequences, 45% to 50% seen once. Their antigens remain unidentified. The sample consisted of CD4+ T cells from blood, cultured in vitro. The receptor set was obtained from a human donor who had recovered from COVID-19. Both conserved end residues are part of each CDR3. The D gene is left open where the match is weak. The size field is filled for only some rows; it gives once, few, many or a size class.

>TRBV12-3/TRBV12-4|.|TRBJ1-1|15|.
CASSLSAGRNTEAFF
TGTGCCAGCAGTTTATCGGCAGGTAGGAACACTGAAGCTTTCTTT
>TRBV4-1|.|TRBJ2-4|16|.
CASSQDQSGGGNIQYF
TGCGCCAGCAGCCAAGATCAGTCGGGGGGCGGAAACATTCAGTACTTC
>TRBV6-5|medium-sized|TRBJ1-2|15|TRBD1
CASSYSGQGNYGYTF
TGTGCCAGCAGTTACTCAGGACAGGGTAACTATGGCTACACCTTC
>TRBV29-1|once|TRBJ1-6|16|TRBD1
CSVNIQGAPDNSPLHF
TGCAGCGTCAATATTCAGGGGGCGCCGGATAATTCACCCCTCCACTTT
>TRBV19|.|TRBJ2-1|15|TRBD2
CASSIVLAGHNEQFF
TGTGCCAGTAGTATAGTACTAGCGGGACACAATGAGCAGTTCTTC
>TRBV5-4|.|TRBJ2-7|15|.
CASSSPTDRKYEQYF
TGTGCCAGCAGCTCACCCACCGACAGAAAGTACGAGCAGTACTTC
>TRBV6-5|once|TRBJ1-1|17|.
CASSSNYLTGKQGEAFF
TGTGCCAGCAGTTCGAACTACTTGACAGGAAAACAGGGTGAAGCTTTCTTT
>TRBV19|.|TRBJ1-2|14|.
CASSRPRTNYGYTF
TGTGCCAGTTCCCGGCCGCGAACTAACTATGGCTACACCTTC
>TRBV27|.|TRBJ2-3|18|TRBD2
CASSPVLAGGSYTDTQYF
TGTGCCAGCAGTCCCGTCCTAGCGGGAGGATCTTACACAGATACGCAGTATTTT
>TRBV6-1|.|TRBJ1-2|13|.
CASRDTGAYGYTF
TGTGCCAGCAGAGACACAGGCGCCTATGGCTACACCTTC
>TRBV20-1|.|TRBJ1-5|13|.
CSAAWGQGQPQHF
TGCAGTGCAGCCTGGGGTCAGGGTCAGCCCCAGCATTTT
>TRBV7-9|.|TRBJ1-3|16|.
CASSLAARVTGNTIYF
TGTGCCAGCAGCTTAGCTGCCAGGGTCACTGGAAACACCATATATTTT
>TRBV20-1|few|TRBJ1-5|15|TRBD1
CSARTGTGNNQPQHF
TGCAGTGCTAGAACCGGGACAGGTAATAATCAGCCCCAGCATTTT
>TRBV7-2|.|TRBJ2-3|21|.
CASSLRSRSLANDRHTDTQYF
TGTGCCAGCAGCTTAAGGTCCCGGTCACTCGCGAATGATAGACACACAGATACGCAGTATTTT
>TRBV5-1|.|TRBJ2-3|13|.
CASSPGYTDTQYF
TGCGCCAGCAGCCCAGGATACACAGATACGCAGTATTTT
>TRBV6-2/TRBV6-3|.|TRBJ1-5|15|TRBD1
CASRSTGGSNQPQHF
TGTGCCAGCAGATCCACAGGGGGGAGCAATCAGCCCCAGCATTTT
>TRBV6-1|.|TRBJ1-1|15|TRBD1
CASRSGGDGKAEAFF
TGTGCCAGCAGATCAGGGGGCGACGGAAAGGCTGAAGCTTTCTTT
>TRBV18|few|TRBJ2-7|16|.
CASSPPKGPEGYEQYF
TGTGCCAGCTCACCACCCAAGGGTCCGGAGGGCTACGAGCAGTACTTC
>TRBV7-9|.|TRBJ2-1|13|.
CASSLVGHPLRFF
TGTGCCAGCAGCTTAGTCGGGCACCCACTTCGGTTCTTC
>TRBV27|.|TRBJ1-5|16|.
CASSFNRGIGNQPQHF
TGTGCCAGCAGTTTTAATCGGGGAATTGGCAATCAGCCCCAGCATTTT
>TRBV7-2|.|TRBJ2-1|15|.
CASSSRYGSHNEQFF
TGTGCCAGCAGCTCTCGCTATGGCAGTCACAATGAGCAGTTCTTC
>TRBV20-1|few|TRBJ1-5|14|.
CSARLQAAAQPQHF
TGCAGTGCTAGACTACAGGCCGCGGCCCAGCCCCAGCATTTT
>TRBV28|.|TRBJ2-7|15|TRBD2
CASSLWGGSSLEQYF
TGTGCCAGCAGTTTATGGGGGGGGAGTAGCCTCGAGCAGTACTTC
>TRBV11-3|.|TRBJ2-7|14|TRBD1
CASSRRTGSLEQYF
TGTGCCAGCAGCCGTCGGACAGGGAGCCTCGAGCAGTACTTC
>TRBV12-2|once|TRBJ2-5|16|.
CASRSLGAGFRETQYF
TGTGCAAGTCGCTCGCTAGGGGCAGGGTTCCGGGAGACCCAGTACTTC
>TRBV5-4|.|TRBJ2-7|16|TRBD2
CASSPGTSGGSYEQYF
TGTGCCAGCAGCCCCGGGACTAGCGGGGGTTCCTACGAGCAGTACTTC
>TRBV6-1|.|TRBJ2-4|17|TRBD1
CASSPGQANLAKNIQYF
TGTGCCAGCAGTCCGGGACAGGCTAACTTAGCCAAAAACATTCAGTACTTC